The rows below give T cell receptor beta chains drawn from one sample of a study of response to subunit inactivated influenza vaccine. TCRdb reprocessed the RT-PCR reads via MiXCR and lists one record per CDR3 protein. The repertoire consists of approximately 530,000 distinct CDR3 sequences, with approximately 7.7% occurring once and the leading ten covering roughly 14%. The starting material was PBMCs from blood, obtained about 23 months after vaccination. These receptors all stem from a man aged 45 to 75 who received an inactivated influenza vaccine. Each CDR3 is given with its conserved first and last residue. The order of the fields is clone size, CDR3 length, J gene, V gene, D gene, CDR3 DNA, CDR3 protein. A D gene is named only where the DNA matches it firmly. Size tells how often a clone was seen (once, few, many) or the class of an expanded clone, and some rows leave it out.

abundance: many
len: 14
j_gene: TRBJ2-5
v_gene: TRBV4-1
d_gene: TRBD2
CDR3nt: TGCGCCAGCAGCCAAGGGGGACTAGCAGAGACCCAGTACTTC
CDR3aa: CASSQGGLAETQYF

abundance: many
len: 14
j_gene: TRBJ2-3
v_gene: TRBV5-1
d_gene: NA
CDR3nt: TGCGCCAGCAGAATCGACGGTAGCACAGATACGCAGTATTTT
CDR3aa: CASRIDGSTDTQYF

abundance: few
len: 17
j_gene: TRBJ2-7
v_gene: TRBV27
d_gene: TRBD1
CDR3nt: TGTGCCAGCAGTTTAAGATCGGGACAGGGTAGGCCCTACGAGCAGTACTTC
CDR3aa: CASSLRSGQGRPYEQYF

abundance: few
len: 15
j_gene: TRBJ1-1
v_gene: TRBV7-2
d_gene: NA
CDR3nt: TGTGCCAGCAGCTTATCGTCAGGGATGAACACTGAAGCTTTCTTT
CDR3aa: CASSLSSGMNTEAFF

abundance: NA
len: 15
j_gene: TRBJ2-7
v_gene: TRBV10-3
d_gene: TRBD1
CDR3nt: TGTGCCATCAGTGCCCCCACAGGGGTTATTTACGAGCAGTACTTC
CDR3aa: CAISAPTGVIYEQYF

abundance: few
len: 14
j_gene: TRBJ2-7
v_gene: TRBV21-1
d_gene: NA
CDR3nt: TGTGCCAGCAGCAAAAAGAGGGGGTGCAACGAGCAGTACTTC
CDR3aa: CASSKKRGCNEQYF

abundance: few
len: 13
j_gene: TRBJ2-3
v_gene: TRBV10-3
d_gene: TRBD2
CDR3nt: TGTGCCATCATGACTAGCAATGCAGATACGCAGTATTTT
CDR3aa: CAIMTSNADTQYF

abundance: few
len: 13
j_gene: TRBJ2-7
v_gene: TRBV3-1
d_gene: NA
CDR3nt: TGTGCCAGCAGCCAAGAGGTTAGGTACGAGCAGTACTTC
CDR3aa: CASSQEVRYEQYF

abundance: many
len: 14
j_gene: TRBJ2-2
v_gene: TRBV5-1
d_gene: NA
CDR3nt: TGCGCCAGCAGCCTGGGGAGGAACACCGGGGAGCTGTTTTTT
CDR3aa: CASSLGRNTGELFF

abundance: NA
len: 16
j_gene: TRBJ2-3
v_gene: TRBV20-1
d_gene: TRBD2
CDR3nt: TGCAGTGCTAGGGGCGGGGGTCTTCCGGGCACAGATACGCAGTATTTT
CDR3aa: CSARGGGLPGTDTQYF

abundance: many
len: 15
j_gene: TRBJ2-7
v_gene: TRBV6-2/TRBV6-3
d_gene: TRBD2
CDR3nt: TGTGCCAGCAACCCTTCTAGCGGGGGCTCCTACGAGCAGTACTTC
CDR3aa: CASNPSSGGSYEQYF

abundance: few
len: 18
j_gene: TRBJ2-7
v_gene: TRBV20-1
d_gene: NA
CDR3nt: TGCAGTGCTACGCACCAGGGACTTAAGGTTATTCCCAGCTACGAGCAGTACTTC
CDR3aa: CSATHQGLKVIPSYEQYF

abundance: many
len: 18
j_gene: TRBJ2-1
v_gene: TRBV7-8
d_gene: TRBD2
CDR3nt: TGTGCCAGCAGCTTAAATCCCTTTCCTAGCGGGAGAAACAATGAGCAGTTCTTC
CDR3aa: CASSLNPFPSGRNNEQFF

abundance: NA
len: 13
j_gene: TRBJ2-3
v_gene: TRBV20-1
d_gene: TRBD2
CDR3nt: TGCAGCGCCCTAGCGGAAAACACAGATACGCAGTATTTT
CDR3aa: CSALAENTDTQYF

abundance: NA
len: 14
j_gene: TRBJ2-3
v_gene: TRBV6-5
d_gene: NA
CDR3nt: TGTGCCAGCAGTTATACGGGGGTCACAGATACGCAGTATTTT
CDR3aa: CASSYTGVTDTQYF

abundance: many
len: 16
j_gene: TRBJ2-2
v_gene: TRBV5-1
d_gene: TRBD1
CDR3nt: TGCGCCAGCAGCTTGAGCCGGGACAGGGGCACCGGGGAGCTGTTTTTT
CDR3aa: CASSLSRDRGTGELFF

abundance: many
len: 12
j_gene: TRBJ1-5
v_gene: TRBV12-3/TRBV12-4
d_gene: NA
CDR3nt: TGTGCCAGCAGTTTATCGGGACGTCACCAGCATTTT
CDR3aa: CASSLSGRHQHF

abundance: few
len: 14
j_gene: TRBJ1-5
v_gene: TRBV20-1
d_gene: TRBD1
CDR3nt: TGCAGTGCTACATTATCGACAGGGATTCAGCCCCAGCATTTT
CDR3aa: CSATLSTGIQPQHF

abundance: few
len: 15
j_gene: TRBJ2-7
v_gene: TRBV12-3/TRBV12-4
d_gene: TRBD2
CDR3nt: TGTGCCAGCAGTTTCGGACTAGCGGTCTCCTACGAGCAGTACTTC
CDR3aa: CASSFGLAVSYEQYF

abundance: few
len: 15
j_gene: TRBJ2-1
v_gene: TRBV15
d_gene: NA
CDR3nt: TGTGCCACCAGCAGAGGAGGGACCACCTACAATGAGCAGTTCTTC
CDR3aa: CATSRGGTTYNEQFF

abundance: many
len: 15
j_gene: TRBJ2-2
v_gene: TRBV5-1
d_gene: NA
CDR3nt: TGCGCCAGCAGCTTGGGTGCGGGGCCCACCGGGGAGCTGTTTTTT
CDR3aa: CASSLGAGPTGELFF

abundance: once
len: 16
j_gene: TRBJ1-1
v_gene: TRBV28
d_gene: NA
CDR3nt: TGTGCCAGCAGTTTATTGGGGGGCAGAGGGAACACTGAAGCTTTCTTT
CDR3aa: CASSLLGGRGNTEAFF

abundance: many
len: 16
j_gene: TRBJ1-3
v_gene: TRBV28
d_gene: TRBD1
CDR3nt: TGTGCCAGCAATAGGGGGGACAGTTTCTCTGGAAACACCATATATTTT
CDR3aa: CASNRGDSFSGNTIYF